The T cell receptor (beta chain) under discussion was sequenced for a study of cytomegalovirus exposure and HLA in healthy donors. The study ran its PCR with 60 Vbeta and 13 Jbeta primers. This table comes from immunoSEQ multiplex PCR, and its TCRdb copy is limited to in-frame clones, with some not included. The sample lists tens of thousands of clones, less than 75% occurring once. J was trimmed by 7 bases and V by 4 bases; bases with no gene match: 3. Germline loops: CDR1 MNHEY, CDR2 SMNVEV (reference sequence). The CDR3 runs 13 residues. This chain joins TRBV27 and TRBJ2-2, with 7 bases identical to TRBD1. The sequenced material came from PBMCs. The source is a man aged 40-49 years in good health and CMV-seropositive. Written as DNA, the CDR3 is TGTGCCAGCAGTTGGCAGGGGGTCGGGGAGCTGTTTTTT. Its translation is CASSWQGVGELFF.